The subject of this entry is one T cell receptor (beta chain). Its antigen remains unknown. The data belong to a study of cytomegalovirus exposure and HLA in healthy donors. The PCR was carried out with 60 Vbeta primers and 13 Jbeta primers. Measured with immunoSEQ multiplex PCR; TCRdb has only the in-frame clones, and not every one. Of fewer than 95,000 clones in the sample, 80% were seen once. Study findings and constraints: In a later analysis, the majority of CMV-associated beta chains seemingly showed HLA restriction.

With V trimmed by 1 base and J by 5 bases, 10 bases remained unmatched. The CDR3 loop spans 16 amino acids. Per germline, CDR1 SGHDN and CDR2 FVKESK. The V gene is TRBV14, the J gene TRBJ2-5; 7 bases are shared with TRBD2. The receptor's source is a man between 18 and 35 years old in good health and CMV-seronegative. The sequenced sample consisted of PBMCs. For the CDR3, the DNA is TGTGCCAGCAGCCAAGCGGCGTACTTTAGCGGGGAGACCCAGTACTTC. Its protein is CASSQAAYFSGETQYF.